This T cell receptor (beta chain) was identified during a study of glioma-infiltrating T cells. At the level of the study: Samples included WHO grade II oligodendrogliomas or astrocytomas and initial-diagnosis grade IV glioblastomas.

TCR alpha and beta CDR3 regions were amplified from RNA using iRepertoire nested multiplex PCR. TCRdb passed the multiplex PCR reads through MiXCR, listing each CDR3 protein once. The sample has about 400,000 distinct CDR3 sequences; more than 35% are singletons. Trimming pared 4 bases from V and 9 bases from J, leaving 13 bases between. CDR3 size: 13 residues. The V gene's germline CDR1 is MDHEN and CDR2 SYDVKM. In regard to this clonotype: Antigen: not known.

Study outcomes and limitations: A blood CDR3 motif signature was depleted in highly divergent patients. Tissue-blood divergence was below expectation in non-neoplastic patients, above in gliomas.

The sequence came from a human donor with low-grade glioma or glioblastoma, undergoing nonglioma brain surgery, or in good health (not recorded which). The sample was glioma tissue, nonneoplastic brain tissue, or PBMCs (not recorded which). The rearrangement uses TRBV28 and TRBJ1-5; tentatively, D is TRBD1 (5 bases). The CDR3 loop reads CASSSSGPPPQHF. For the CDR3, the DNA is TGTGCCAGCAGTTCATCGGGACCCCCGCCCCAGCATTTT. Filled out from reference TRBV28 and TRBJ1-5, the complete variable domain reads DVKVTQSSRYLVKRTGEKVFLECVQDMDHENMFWYRQDPGLGLRLIYFSYDVKMKEKGDIPEGYSVSREKKERFSLILESASTNQTSMYLCASSSSGPPPQHFGDGTRLSIL.